A selection of T cell receptor beta chains follows, all from one sample in a study of T cells after posttransplantation cyclophosphamide. Sequencing used immunoSEQ multiplex PCR; TCRdb keeps in-frame clones, though not all of them. The sample has some 64,000 clones; approximately 92% are singletons. Source material: PBMCs. These receptors were taken from a woman aged 25 to 45 in good health and a related stem cell transplant donor. CDR3s include the opening cysteine and the closing phenylalanine or tryptophan. A D gene is named only where the DNA matches it firmly. Clone size is shown for a subset of rows, as once, few, many or a class of expanded clone.

clone_size,v_call,d_call,j_call,cdr3_nt,cdr3_aa
NA,TRBV7-9,NA,TRBJ1-2,TGTGCCAGCAGCTCCTTCGATAGCTATGGCTACACCTTC,CASSSFDSYGYTF
NA,TRBV6-6,TRBD1,TRBJ2-7,TGTGCCAGCACCAACGCTCCTGGACAGGGCTCCTACGAGCAGTACTTC,CASTNAPGQGSYEQYF
NA,TRBV7-3,TRBD1,TRBJ1-1,TGTGCCAGCAGCCAGTGGGACAGACAGAACACTGAAGCTTTCTTT,CASSQWDRQNTEAFF
NA,TRBV5-5,TRBD1,TRBJ2-7,TGTGCCAGCAGCGGAGGACAGGGAAGGAGCGAGCAGTACTTC,CASSGGQGRSEQYF
few,TRBV7-8,NA,TRBJ1-2,TGTGCCAGCAGCTTAGCGAGCCCTCCTCTCTCGTCCGGCTACACCTTC,CASSLASPPLSSGYTF
NA,TRBV19,NA,TRBJ2-6,TGTGCCAGTAGTGTCTCTGGGGCCAACGTCCTGACTTTC,CASSVSGANVLTF
once,TRBV18,NA,TRBJ1-5,TGTGCCAGCTCACCAGGGTCTTATAGCAATCAGCCCCAGCATTTT,CASSPGSYSNQPQHF
NA,TRBV19,NA,TRBJ2-7,TGTGCCAGTACCGCCTCATGGGGGGCAGTCGAGCAGTACTTC,CASTASWGAVEQYF
NA,TRBV7-9,TRBD1,TRBJ2-3,TGTGCCAGCAGCCGGACAGGGTCTACAGATACGCAGTATTTT,CASSRTGSTDTQYF
NA,TRBV5-4,NA,TRBJ1-1,TGTGCCAGTAACCGGGGGATGAACACTGAAGCTTTCTTT,CASNRGMNTEAFF
NA,TRBV7-3,NA,TRBJ2-2,TGTGCCAGCAGCTTAAGGGCCTCGAACACCGGGGAGCTGTTTTTT,CASSLRASNTGELFF
NA,TRBV4-1,TRBD2,TRBJ2-7,TGCGCCAGCAGCCCGGGACTAGCGGGCGAGCAGTACTTC,CASSPGLAGEQYF
NA,TRBV5-4,NA,TRBJ1-1,TGTGCCGCATCCCCCGGGGGCTCTGGCGTAGGCACTGAAGCTTTCTTT,CAASPGGSGVGTEAFF
NA,TRBV11-2,TRBD2,TRBJ2-5,TGTGCCAGCAGCTTAGCGCGGGGGGCCCAGTACTTC,CASSLARGAQYF
NA,TRBV29-1,TRBD1,TRBJ2-7,TGCAGCGTGGGTTTCGACAGGGCCGAGCAGTACTTC,CSVGFDRAEQYF
NA,TRBV19,NA,TRBJ1-1,TGTGCCAGCCAGGGGTACCACGGGGGTCGGACTGAAGCTTTCTTT,CASQGYHGGRTEAFF
NA,TRBV7-2,NA,TRBJ1-1,TGTGCCAGCAGCTTAGGAGGGAGCGCTGAAGCTTTCTTT,CASSLGGSAEAFF
NA,TRBV21-1,NA,TRBJ1-2,TGTGCCAGCAGCAAAGACAACTATGGCTACACCTTC,CASSKDNYGYTF
NA,TRBV11-2,TRBD1,TRBJ2-1,TGTGCCAGCAGCTTAGCACGTGACAGGGGGTTCTTC,CASSLARDRGFF
NA,TRBV4-2,NA,TRBJ2-6,TGTGCCAGCAGCCAAGCGGGGGACTCTGGGGCCAACGTCCTGACTTTC,CASSQAGDSGANVLTF
NA,TRBV19,NA,TRBJ1-1,TGTGCCAGTAGTATACGGGGGACGAACACTGAAGCTTTCTTT,CASSIRGTNTEAFF
NA,TRBV10-2,NA,TRBJ2-4,TGCGCCTCAAGTCTGGGGAGCCCTAGCTCGGCCAAAAACATTCAGTACTTC,CASSLGSPSSAKNIQYF
NA,TRBV6-1,NA,TRBJ2-3,TGTGCCAGCAGTGCAGGGATCAGCACAGATACGCAGTATTTT,CASSAGISTDTQYF
once,TRBV19,NA,TRBJ1-1,TGTGCCAGTAGTACACGTAATCAGGGAGTGAACACTGAAGCTTTCTTT,CASSTRNQGVNTEAFF
NA,TRBV10-3,NA,TRBJ2-7,TGTGCCATCAGTGAGGTAGCGAGGGGAATCCCCTACGAGCAGTACTTC,CAISEVARGIPYEQYF
NA,TRBV11-2,TRBD1,TRBJ1-1,TGTGCCAGCAGCCCAGGGGGGAACACTGAAGCTTTCTTT,CASSPGGNTEAFF
NA,TRBV6-1,NA,TRBJ1-2,TGTGCCAGCAGGATAACAGTAGACTATGGCTACACCTTC,CASRITVDYGYTF
NA,TRBV5-4,TRBD2,TRBJ2-3,TGTGCCAGCAGCTTACTAGCGGGGAACCAGATCTACACAGATACGCAGTATTTT,CASSLLAGNQIYTDTQYF
NA,TRBV19,TRBD1,TRBJ1-1,TGTGCCAGTAGCCCCCGGGACAGGGAATTGCACACTGAAGCTTTCTTT,CASSPRDRELHTEAFF
NA,TRBV29-1,NA,TRBJ2-4,TGCAGCGTTGAAGGTCTTCACGGCTCCCAGAGCCTGGCCAAAAACATTCAGTACTTC,CSVEGLHGSQSLAKNIQYF
NA,TRBV7-9,NA,TRBJ2-3,TGTGCCAGCAGCTTAGACCCCGCAGATACGCAGTATTTT,CASSLDPADTQYF
NA,TRBV28,NA,TRBJ1-1,TGTGCCAGCAGGGCCCCCGGCTCCTTTAAGGAAGCTTTCTTT,CASRAPGSFKEAFF
NA,TRBV18,NA,TRBJ1-1,TGTGCCAGCTCACCTAATCAAGGGATTCGGACTGAAGCTTTCTTT,CASSPNQGIRTEAFF
NA,TRBV5-1,NA,TRBJ2-3,TGCGCCAGCAGTTTCGAACTCACAGATACGCAGTATTTT,CASSFELTDTQYF
NA,TRBV4-2,NA,TRBJ1-1,TGTGCCAGCGGGGGGGGTACGGAAAGCGCTGAAGCTTTCTTT,CASGGGTESAEAFF
NA,TRBV4-3,NA,TRBJ1-5,TGCGCCAGCAGCCAAGAACCCGGGGGTCAGCCCCAGCATTTT,CASSQEPGGQPQHF
NA,TRBV7-2,TRBD2,TRBJ2-1,TGTGCCAGCAGCGGCGGGGGTTCCTACAATGAGCAGTTCTTC,CASSGGGSYNEQFF
NA,TRBV7-2,NA,TRBJ2-7,TGTGCCAGCAGCTTAGAGGGGGGGGCCCGGTCCTACGAGCAGTACTTC,CASSLEGGARSYEQYF
NA,TRBV5-1,TRBD1,TRBJ2-5,TGCGCCAGCAGCTTAACAGGGGGCAGAAGGGAGACCCAGTACTTC,CASSLTGGRRETQYF
NA,TRBV19,NA,TRBJ2-3,TGTGCCAGTAGCTTCTTCCTTGGAAGAGATACGCAGTATTTT,CASSFFLGRDTQYF
NA,TRBV9,TRBD1,TRBJ2-7,TGTGCCAGCAGCGTAGGGGTGACAGGGACAACCTACGAGCAGTACTTC,CASSVGVTGTTYEQYF
NA,TRBV7-8,NA,TRBJ2-5,TGTGCCAGCAGCTTAGCGGGAGAGACCCAGTACTTC,CASSLAGETQYF
NA,TRBV4-3,TRBD2,TRBJ2-5,TGCGCCAGCAGCCAAGGCGGGAGGGGGGGGTTCCAAGAGACCCAGTACTTC,CASSQGGRGGFQETQYF
NA,TRBV6-4,TRBD2,TRBJ2-5,TGTGCCAGCAGTGAGACTAGCGGGGGCCAAGAGACCCAGTACTTC,CASSETSGGQETQYF
NA,TRBV19,NA,TRBJ2-5,TGTGCCAGTAGTCAACTTGGACACCCGCAAGAGACCCAGTACTTC,CASSQLGHPQETQYF
NA,TRBV7-9,TRBD1,TRBJ1-2,TGTGCCAGCATCCCGGCTGGGACAGATGGCTACACCTTC,CASIPAGTDGYTF
NA,TRBV7-2,NA,TRBJ1-5,TGTGCCAGCAGCTGGGGGGGCAATAGCAATCAGCCCCAGCATTTT,CASSWGGNSNQPQHF
NA,TRBV19,NA,TRBJ2-7,TGTGCCAGTAGTGCAGGGAGCTCCTACGAGCAGTACTTC,CASSAGSSYEQYF
NA,TRBV18,NA,TRBJ1-1,TGTGCCAGCTCACCCCATCCCGAGGGCACTGAAGCTTTCTTT,CASSPHPEGTEAFF
NA,TRBV6-1,TRBD1,TRBJ2-5,TGTGCCAGCAGTGAGGGACAGGGGAAAGAGACCCAGTACTTC,CASSEGQGKETQYF
once,TRBV6-5,TRBD1,TRBJ2-7,TGTGCCAGCAGTTACCAAGGACAGGGGGGATCCTACGAGCAGTACTTC,CASSYQGQGGSYEQYF
NA,TRBV7-2,NA,TRBJ2-2,TGTGCCAGCAGCCGAGGGACAACCGGGGAGCTGTTTTTT,CASSRGTTGELFF
once,TRBV10-2,NA,TRBJ1-4,TGCGCCAGCAGTGAGGGGGACGAAAAACTGTTTTTT,CASSEGDEKLFF
NA,TRBV30,NA,TRBJ2-7,TGTGCCTGGAGTGTACTCGGGGTGAGCGAGCAGTACTTC,CAWSVLGVSEQYF
NA,TRBV5-5,NA,TRBJ1-5,TGTGCCAGCAGCCCCTCTCCCCGGGACAGCAATCAGCCCCAGCATTTT,CASSPSPRDSNQPQHF
NA,TRBV27,TRBD2,TRBJ2-1,TGTGCCAGCAGTTTATCCCTCGGGCGGGGGGCCCCCAATGAGCAGTTCTTC,CASSLSLGRGAPNEQFF
NA,TRBV7-2,NA,TRBJ2-3,TGTGCCAGCAGCTCGGGGGTGAGCACAGATACGCAGTATTTT,CASSSGVSTDTQYF
NA,TRBV2,TRBD1,TRBJ2-7,TGTGCCAGCAGTAAACAGGGGACCCCTTACGAGCAGTACTTC,CASSKQGTPYEQYF